This entry features one TCR beta chain sequence. No antigen is known for it. The data belong to a study of PD-L1 blockade in urothelial cancer. At the level of the study: Administration of atezolizumab to patients began at some point between 2013 and 2015, at 1,200 mg intravenously every 3 weeks. Male sex and bladder-origin urothelial cancer characterized about 90% of the 29 patients. Blood samples had a median of 141,255 T cells, tens of thousands of unique TCRs, and clonality 0.080.

Study-level findings and limits: Pretreatment blood TCR clonality under the median forecast improved survival.

TCRdb keeps only in-frame clones here, not all; method: immunoSEQ multiplex PCR. The data hold under 95,000 clones, with roughly 84% observed a single time. Regarding time point: pretreatment peripheral blood. The starting material was PBMCs, obtained around atezolizumab (anti-PD-L1) treatment. The TCR originated in a woman in her seventies with urothelial cancer.

CDR3 DNA: TGTGCCAGCAGCTTAGGCCAGGTTGGCACAGATACGCAGTATTTT. Its translation is CASSLGQVGTDTQYF. This chain uses TRBV7-2 with TRBJ2-3; D gene uncertain. This CDR3 is built from 15 residues. V was trimmed by 1 base and J by 1 base, leaving 9 bases between them. CDR1 is SGHTA, CDR2 FQGNSA, per germline.